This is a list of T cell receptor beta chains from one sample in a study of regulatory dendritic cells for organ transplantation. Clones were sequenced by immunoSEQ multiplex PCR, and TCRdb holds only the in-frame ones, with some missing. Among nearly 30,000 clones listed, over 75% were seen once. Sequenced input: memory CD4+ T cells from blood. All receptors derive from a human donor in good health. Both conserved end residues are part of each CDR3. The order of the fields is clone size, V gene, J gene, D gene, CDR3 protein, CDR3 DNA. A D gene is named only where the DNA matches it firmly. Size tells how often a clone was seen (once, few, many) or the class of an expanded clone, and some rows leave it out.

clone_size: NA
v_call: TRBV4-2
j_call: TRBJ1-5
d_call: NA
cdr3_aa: CASSQGLSGINQPQHF
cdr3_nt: TGTGCCAGCAGCCAAGGTTTATCAGGGATCAATCAGCCCCAGCATTTT

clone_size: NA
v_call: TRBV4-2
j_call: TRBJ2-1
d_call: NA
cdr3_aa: CASSHSGDTDYNEQFF
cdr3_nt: TGTGCCAGCAGCCATTCTGGGGACACTGACTACAATGAGCAGTTCTTC

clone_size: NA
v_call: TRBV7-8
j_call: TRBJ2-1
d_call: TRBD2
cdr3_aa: CASSLNPGLADYNEQFF
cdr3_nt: TGTGCCAGCAGCCTCAACCCGGGACTAGCTGATTACAATGAGCAGTTCTTC

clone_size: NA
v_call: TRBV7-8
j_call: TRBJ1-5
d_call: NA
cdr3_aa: CASSLARPGDQPQHF
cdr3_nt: TGTGCCAGCAGCTTAGCCAGACCGGGTGATCAGCCCCAGCATTTT

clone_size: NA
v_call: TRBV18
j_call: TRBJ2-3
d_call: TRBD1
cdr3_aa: CASSPGEGATDTQYF
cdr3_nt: TGTGCCAGCTCACCAGGAGAGGGGGCAACAGATACGCAGTATTTT

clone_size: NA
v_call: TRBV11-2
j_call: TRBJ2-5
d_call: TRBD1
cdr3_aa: CASSADRGRETQYF
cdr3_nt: TGTGCCAGCAGCGCGGACAGGGGCAGGGAGACCCAGTACTTC

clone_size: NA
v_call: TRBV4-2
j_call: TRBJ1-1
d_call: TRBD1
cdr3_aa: CASSPGQGVAFF
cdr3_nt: TGTGCCAGCAGCCCGGGACAGGGGGTGGCTTTCTTT

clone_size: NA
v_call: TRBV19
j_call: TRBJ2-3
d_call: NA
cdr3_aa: CASRKLGSQDTQYF
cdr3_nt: TGTGCCAGTAGGAAACTCGGGAGTCAAGATACGCAGTATTTT

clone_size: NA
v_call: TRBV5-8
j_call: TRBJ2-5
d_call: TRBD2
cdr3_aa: CASSLGRTSGQGETQYF
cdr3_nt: TGTGCCAGCAGCTTGGGGCGGACTAGCGGTCAGGGAGAGACCCAGTACTTC

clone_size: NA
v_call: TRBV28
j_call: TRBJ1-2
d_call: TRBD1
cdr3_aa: CASRAGTGVDGYTF
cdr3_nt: TGTGCCAGCAGGGCCGGGACAGGGGTAGATGGCTACACCTTC

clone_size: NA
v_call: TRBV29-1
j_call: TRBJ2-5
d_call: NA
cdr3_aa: CSVEGGRETQYF
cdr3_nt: TGCAGCGTTGAAGGGGGGAGAGAGACCCAGTACTTC

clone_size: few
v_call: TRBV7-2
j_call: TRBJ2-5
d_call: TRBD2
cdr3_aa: CASSLGSGRQETQYF
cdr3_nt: TGTGCCAGCAGCTTGGGAAGCGGGAGACAAGAGACCCAGTACTTC

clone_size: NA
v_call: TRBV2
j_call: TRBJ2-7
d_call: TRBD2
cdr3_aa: CASRISGVGIGQYF
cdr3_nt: TGTGCCAGCAGGATTAGCGGGGTGGGCATAGGGCAGTACTTC

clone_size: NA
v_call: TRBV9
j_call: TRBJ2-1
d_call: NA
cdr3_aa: CASSVAASTDEQFF
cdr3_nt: TGTGCCAGCAGCGTAGCAGCTAGCACCGATGAGCAGTTCTTC

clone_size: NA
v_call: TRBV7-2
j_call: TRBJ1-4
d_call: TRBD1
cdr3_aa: CASSRGTAEKLFF
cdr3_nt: TGTGCCAGCAGCAGGGGGACAGCCGAAAAACTGTTTTTT

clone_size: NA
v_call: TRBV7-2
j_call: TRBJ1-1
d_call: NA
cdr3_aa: CASSADTEAFF
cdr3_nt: TGTGCCAGCAGCGCAGACACTGAAGCTTTCTTT

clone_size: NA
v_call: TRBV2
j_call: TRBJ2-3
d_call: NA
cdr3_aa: CASGGLFKTDTQYF
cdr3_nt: TGTGCCAGCGGCGGACTTTTCAAGACAGATACGCAGTATTTT

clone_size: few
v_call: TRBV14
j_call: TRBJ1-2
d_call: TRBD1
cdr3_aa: CASSRDRGLMRTF
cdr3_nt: TGTGCCAGCAGCCGGGACAGGGGGCTAATGAGGACCTTC

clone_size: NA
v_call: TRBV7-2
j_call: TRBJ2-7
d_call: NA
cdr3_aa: CASSSHLSYEQYF
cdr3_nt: TGTGCCAGCAGCTCCCATCTATCCTACGAGCAGTACTTC

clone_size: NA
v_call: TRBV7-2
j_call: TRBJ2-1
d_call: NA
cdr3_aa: CASSLDGEQFF
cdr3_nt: TGTGCCAGCAGCTTAGATGGTGAGCAGTTCTTC